The clone carrying this T cell receptor beta chain was picked up many times. Its target is not known. One entry per CDR3 protein, called by TCRdb with MiXCR from the 5' RACE reads. The sample lists some 37,000 distinct CDR3 sequences, 7.5% to 8% occurring once. The source of the sample is a study of spatial heterogeneity in lung cancer. The CDR3 is 13 amino acids. Germline CDR1 is SGDLS and CDR2 is YYNGEE. V gave up 0 bases and J gave up 5 bases, with 5 bases separating them. Study-level points and caveats: Follow-up blood showed ubiquitous expanded tumor TCRs less than blood at resection did.

This sample's time point: sample taken at primary tumor resection. TCRs were sequenced from unsorted whole RNA of tumor, nontumor lung or PBMC. The chain joins TRBV9 to TRBJ2-2; no clear D gene. Sequenced material: PBMCs, taken at surgery. The clonotype originates from a male donor with early-stage non-small cell lung cancer. The CDR3 is CASSVGVTGELFF. DNA of the CDR3: TGTGCCAGCAGCGTAGGGGTGACCGGGGAGCTGTTTTTT.